One sample yielded the 28 T cell receptor beta chains listed below, sequenced in a study of Ad26.COV2.S vaccination and SARS-CoV-2 variants. The table came from immunoSEQ multiplex PCR; TCRdb's copy has only in-frame clones and leaves some out. The profile shows hundreds of thousands of clones, more than 70% of them singletons. This sample's treatment: around 19 received Ad26.COV2.S at low or high dose, single or two shots; 5 received placebo; per-sample allocation not given. Samples analyzed were those drawn on day 63 after the first vaccine or placebo injection. Sequencing used peripheral blood, obtained in a trial of Ad26.COV2.S vaccine versus placebo. The source is a person between 18 and 65 years old who received the Ad26.COV2.S COVID-19 vaccine or a placebo.

The gene calls are TRBV6-5 and TRBJ2-6, with TRBD1 matching 8 bases. CDR1 and CDR2 from the germline V gene are MNHEY and SVGAGI. There are 15 residues in the CDR3. Trimming took 5 bases from V and 2 from J; bases not matched to a gene: 2. The CDR3 nucleotides are TGTGCCAGCAGTCCACAGGGGGCTGGGGCCAACGTCCTGACTTTC. This gives the protein CASSPQGAGANVLTF.

V usage is TRBV10-2 and J usage is TRBJ1-1; D not certain. V dropped 4 bases and J dropped 3 bases, with 6 bases sitting between them. Germline assignment: CDR1 WSHSY and CDR2 SAAADI. This CDR3 has 12 amino acids. The CDR3: CASSVADTEAFF. The CDR3 coding sequence is TGCGCCAGCAGTGTAGCGGACACTGAAGCTTTCTTT.

The chain links TRBV2 to TRBJ1-1; 8 nucleotides match TRBD1. V shed 6 bases, J shed 5 bases, and the junction held 11 bases outside the gene matches. The germline gives CDR1 SNHLY, CDR2 FYNNEI. This CDR3 contains 15 residues. CDR3 in DNA: TGTGCCAGCAGCGGAGGCGGACAGGGCGCTACTGAAGCTTTCTTT. Protein: CASSGGGQGATEAFF.

The rearrangement uses TRBV12-3 or TRBV12-4 and TRBJ1-2; perhaps TRBD1 as D (5 bases). The CDR3 length is 12 residues. The ends were cut back, 7 bases at V and 4 bases at J, with 10 bases in the middle. CDR3 coding DNA: TGTGCCAGCACTTGGGACGGCTATGGCTACACCTTC. As protein: CASTWDGYGYTF.

The chain couples TRBV2 to TRBJ1-4, with TRBD1 as a possible D gene (6 bases). CDR1 and CDR2 (germline): SNHLY, FYNNEI. V was cut by 4 bases and J by 0 bases, with 15 bases left in between. This CDR3 has 17 amino acids. The CDR3 coding sequence is TGTGCCAGCAGTGGTAACAGGGCCGAGCCAACTAATGAAAAACTGTTTTTT. It encodes CASSGNRAEPTNEKLFF. Looking up the rest from reference TRBV2 and TRBJ1-4 gives the full variable domain: EPEVTQTPSHQVTQMGQEVILRCVPISNHLYFYWYRQILGQKVEFLVSFYNNEISEKSEIFDDQFSVERPDGSNFTLKIRSTKLEDSAMYFCASSGNRAEPTNEKLFFGSGTQLSVL.

This clone has only a few counts. The rearrangement joins TRBV19 to TRBJ1-1, with D tentatively TRBD1 (5 bases). This CDR3 has 14 residues. V was cut by 4 bases and J by 6 bases, with 15 bases left in between. The germline CDR1 and CDR2 sequences are LNHDA and SQIVND (reference sequence). The CDR3 loop is CASSTTRQTPEAFF. The CDR3 DNA follows: TGTGCCAGTAGTACAACCCGACAGACCCCTGAAGCTTTCTTT. Full variable domain (outside the CDR3, taken from reference TRBV19 and TRBJ1-1): DGGITQSPKYLFRKEGQNVTLSCEQNLNHDAMYWYRQDPGQGLRLIYYSQIVNDFQKGDIAEGYSVSREKKESFPLTVTSAQKNPTAFYLCASSTTRQTPEAFFGQGTRLTVV.

This clone was picked up one time. This sequence joins TRBV5-1 and TRBJ1-6, with a tentative D call TRBD1 (5 bases). Germline values: CDR1 SGHRS, CDR2 YFSETQ. This CDR3 region has 14 residues. The V end lost 4 bases, the J end lost 9 bases, and 14 bases lay between the germline ends. The CDR3 DNA follows: TGCGCCAGCAGCCCGGCAGGGCCTCCTTCACCCCTCCACTTT. It specifies CASSPAGPPSPLHF.

The chain couples TRBV27 to TRBJ2-1, with 14 positions matching TRBD2. J gave up 9 bases and V 5 bases, and 6 bases lay outside the gene matches. The CDR3 has 15 amino acids. Germline V gives CDR1 MNHEY, CDR2 SMNVEV (reference sequence). CDR3 in amino acids: CASSPRLAGGSEQFF. DNA for the CDR3: TGTGCCAGCAGTCCCCGACTAGCGGGAGGGAGTGAGCAGTTCTTC.

The chain couples TRBV30 to TRBJ2-7, with no clear D. The CDR3 spans 12 residues. V lost 2 bases and J lost 2, with 7 bases in between. Germline CDR1 is GTSNPN and CDR2 is SVGIG (reference sequence). This chain's CDR3 is CAWSFQTYEQYF. The CDR3 nucleotides are TGTGCCTGGAGTTTCCAGACCTACGAGCAGTACTTC.

The V and J genes are TRBV27 and TRBJ2-1; the match to TRBD2 covers 8 bases. Germline lookup yields CDR1 MNHEY and CDR2 SMNVEV (reference sequence). The CDR3 sequence is 16 residues long. J gave up 2 bases and V 2 bases, and 5 bases lay outside the gene matches. The CDR3 spells CASSLAGTRTYNEQFF. The CDR3 region has the DNA TGTGCCAGCAGTTTAGCGGGGACTAGGACCTACAATGAGCAGTTCTTC.

This chain connects TRBV12-3 or TRBV12-4 to TRBJ2-1, with 11 positions matching TRBD2. V lost 4 bases and J lost 11; bases outside the gene matches: 4. The CDR3 consists of 13 residues. CDR3 residues: CASSSRLAGQQFF. The CDR3 nucleotides are TGTGCCAGCAGTTCAAGACTAGCGGGACAGCAGTTCTTC.

V usage is TRBV9 and J usage is TRBJ2-2; the match to TRBD1 covers 7 bases. The junction had 7 bases not matched to a gene; V was cut back by 4 bases and J by 1 base. The germline CDR1 and CDR2 sequences are SGDLS and YYNGEE. This CDR3 is 16 amino acids long. The CDR3 here is CASSTLTGQNTGELFF. In DNA, the CDR3 is TGTGCCAGCAGCACGCTGACAGGGCAGAACACCGGGGAGCTGTTTTTT.

The sample holds a few counts of this clone. J is TRBJ2-7 and V is TRBV21-1; the table's TRBD2 call for D was not verified on the DNA. TRBV21-1 is listed as a pseudogene. The CDR3 spans 13 residues. The CDR3 protein is CASSKPESYEQYF. DNA for the CDR3: TGTGCCAGCAGCAAACCTGAGAGCTACGAGCAGTACTTC.

This clone was found once. The chain is built from TRBV4-2 and TRBJ2-2; the D gene is possibly TRBD2 (6 bases). This CDR3 comprises 19 residues. V was pared by 1 base and J by 1 base, with 19 bases between. The germline V gene has CDR1 LGHNA and CDR2 YNFKEQ. Here the CDR3 DNA reads TGTGCCAGCAGCCAAGTGGGGGGAGTAAGGGGCCAGAACACCGGGGAGCTGTTTTTT. Protein: CASSQVGGVRGQNTGELFF.

The genes are TRBV6-5 and TRBJ1-6, with unresolved D. V was cut by 3 bases and J by 0 bases, with 9 bases left in between. Germline V lookup: CDR1 MNHEY, CDR2 SVGAGI. The CDR3 runs to 16 residues. The CDR3 DNA follows: TGTGCCAGCAGTTATTTCAGGAGCTCCTATAATTCACCCCTCCACTTT. The encoded protein is CASSYFRSSYNSPLHF.

This chain links TRBV7-9 with TRBJ1-1, with D possibly being TRBD1 (5 bases). The CDR3 is 14 residues long. Trimming cost V 5 bases and J 4 bases, with 14 bases left between them. Germline values: CDR1 SEHNR, CDR2 FQNEAQ (reference sequence). The CDR3 is CASSPRVGTTEAFF. CDR3 DNA: TGTGCCAGCAGCCCGAGGGTAGGGACCACTGAAGCTTTCTTT. The whole variable domain, filled in from reference TRBV7-9 and TRBJ1-1, reads DTGVSQNPRHKITKRGQNVTFRCDPISEHNRLYWYRQTLGQGPEFLTYFQNEAQLEKSRLLSDRFSAERPKGSFSTLEIQRTEQGDSAMYLCASSPRVGTTEAFFGQGTRLTVV.

The chain has TRBV29-1 and TRBJ2-3; 8 bases match TRBD2. CDR1 and CDR2 (germline): SQVTM, ANQGSEA. The ends lost 3 bases at V and 5 bases at J; junction bases unmatched: 4. CDR3 length: 13 residues. CDR3 coding DNA: TGCAGCGTTGAGAGCGGGAGAGGAGATACGCAGTATTTT. Protein: CSVESGRGDTQYF.

The chain links TRBV7-2 to TRBJ2-7; 11 positions match TRBD2. The V and J ends lost 4 bases and 5 bases, in that order; junction bases with no gene match: 4. This CDR3 spans 14 amino acids. Per germline, CDR1 SGHTA and CDR2 FQGNSA. The CDR3 DNA follows: TGTGCCAGCAGCTCGGTAGCGGGAGGGGACGAGCAGTACTTC. Translation gives CASSSVAGGDEQYF.

This clone was counted only a few times. The rearrangement uses TRBV5-5 and TRBJ2-7, with D possibly matching TRBD1 (5 bases). The CDR3 totals 16 residues. Between the trimmed V and J ends, which lost 0 bases and 3 bases, there was a span of 16 bases. Germline CDR1 reads SGHKS; CDR2 reads YYEKEE (reference sequence). The CDR3 DNA reads TGTGCCAGCAGCTTGGGAAGGGTCTTGGGGCACTACGAGCAGTACTTC. It encodes CASSLGRVLGHYEQYF. The whole variable domain, filled in from reference TRBV5-5 and TRBJ2-7, reads DAGVTQSPTHLIKTRGQQVTLRCSPISGHKSVSWYQQVLGQGPQFIFQYYEKEERGRGNFPDRFSARQFPNYSSELNVNALLLGDSALYLCASSLGRVLGHYEQYFGPGTRLTVT.

J is TRBJ2-3 and V is TRBV5-1; TRBD1 matches at 11 bases. The CDR3 sequence is 20 residues long. From germline, CDR1 is SGHRS and CDR2 YFSETQ. The V segment lost 2 bases and the J segment 2 bases; nucleotides outside the gene matches: 16. In nucleotides, the CDR3 is TGCGCCAGCAGCTTCTTTATGGGACAGGGGGGCCGAGGGTCCACAGATACGCAGTATTTT. It encodes CASSFFMGQGGRGSTDTQYF.

This clone was found once. The chain uses TRBV19 and TRBJ2-3; weak D call: TRBD1 (5 bases). The V end lost 4 bases, the J end lost 1 base, and 15 bases lay between the germline ends. The CDR3 has 16 residues. Germline CDR1 reads LNHDA; CDR2 reads SQIVND (reference sequence). The CDR3 DNA reads TGTGCCAGTAGTAATCCCCTTCTAGGGGGCACAGATACGCAGTATTTT. It codes for CASSNPLLGGTDTQYF.

This clone was recorded only once. The rearrangement links TRBV5-6 to TRBJ2-7, with D possibly TRBD1 on 6 matching bases. The CDR3 is made up of 13 amino acids. Trimming shortened V by 4 bases and J by 2 bases, and 10 bases separated the two germline ends. The germline V gene has CDR1 SGHDT and CDR2 YYEEEE. CDR3 nucleotides: TGTGCCAGCAGCCGACAGGAAACCTACGAGCAGTACTTC. Protein product: CASSRQETYEQYF.

The chain is built from TRBV18 and TRBJ2-5; D could derive from TRBD1 or TRBD2 (5 bases each). Germline V gene lookup returns CDR1 KGHSH and CDR2 LQKENI. V was cut by 6 bases and J by 5 bases, with 13 bases left in between. The CDR3 consists of 13 residues. CDR3 bases: TGTGCCAGCTCGGAGCAAGGGGAGGAGACCCAGTACTTC. Its translation: CASSEQGEETQYF.

The J gene is TRBJ2-1, the V gene TRBV19, with TRBD1 identical over 9 bases. This CDR3 has 14 residues. CDR1 and CDR2 (germline): LNHDA, SQIVND (reference sequence). V lost 3 bases, J lost 6 bases, and 3 bases stayed unmatched. The CDR3 reads CASSMVDRGNEQFF. Here the CDR3 DNA reads TGTGCCAGTAGTATGGTGGACAGGGGCAATGAGCAGTTCTTC.

This clone turned up a few times. This chain connects TRBV15 to TRBJ2-3, with 8 bases matching TRBD1. The CDR3 covers 14 residues. CDR1 is LNHNV, CDR2 YYDKDF, per germline (reference sequence). The V and J ends lost 3 bases and 1 base, in that order; junction bases with no gene match: 0. The CDR3: CATSRGQGTDTQYF. CDR3 sequence (DNA): TGTGCCACCAGCAGGGGACAGGGCACAGATACGCAGTATTTT.

In its sample, this clone was seen once. The chain carries TRBV9 and TRBJ2-1; D is unresolved. Trimming took off 4 bases at V and 3 bases at J, with 11 bases between the two ends. CDR1 is SGDLS and CDR2 is YYNGEE in the germline V gene. The CDR3 has 14 residues. CDR3 nucleotide sequence: TGTGCCAGCAGCCCTTCGGACCACTACAATGAGCAGTTCTTC. It is translated as CASSPSDHYNEQFF.

The chain joins TRBV5-1 to TRBJ2-7; maybe TRBD1 (6 bases). The CDR3 totals 15 residues. With 1 base removed from V and 3 bases from J, the gap between germline ends came to 14 bases. CDR1 SGHRS and CDR2 YFSETQ come from the germline V gene. CDR3 loop: CASSLRQGQLYEQYF. The CDR3 DNA reads TGCGCCAGCAGCTTGCGCCAGGGGCAACTCTACGAGCAGTACTTC.

The chain recombines TRBV18 with TRBJ1-4; a possible D gene is TRBD1 (6 bases). There are 14 residues in the CDR3. From germline, CDR1 is KGHSH and CDR2 LQKENI. Trimming left V 4 bases short and J 7 bases short, with 13 bases between. This CDR3 reads CASSLTQGSEKLFF. The CDR3 DNA sequence: TGTGCCAGCTCACTAACACAGGGTTCTGAAAAACTGTTTTTT. Full variable domain (outside the CDR3, taken from reference TRBV18 and TRBJ1-4): NAGVMQNPRHLVRRRGQEARLRCSPMKGHSHVYWYRQLPEEGLKFMVYLQKENIIDESGMPKERFSAEFPKEGPSILRIQQVVRGDSAAYFCASSLTQGSEKLFFGSGTQLSVL.